This T cell receptor (beta chain) was captured in a study of beta chain features in type 1 diabetes. Study summary: Investigators examined approximately 100,000,000 sorted cells across all samples.

CDR3 length: 14 amino acids. V shed 0 bases and J shed 4 bases, with 10 bases lying between them. Germline V gene data show CDR1 as SGHRS and CDR2 as YFSETQ. This clone was detected a few times. The same CDR3 is also encoded by other DNA sequences in this sample. The investigators reverse transcribed all of the isolated RNA, so they sequenced expressed TCRB transcripts. Method: immunoSEQ multiplex PCR; TCRdb's copy keeps in-frame clones and lacks some. The data show about 350,000 clones, roughly a fifth seen once. Input material: naive CD4+ T cells from blood. The receptor was isolated from a woman in her late teens or twenties in good health. The chain employs TRBV5-1 and TRBJ1-1; D ambiguous. The CDR3 coding sequence is TGCGCCAGCAGCTTGGGCGGTGATGGCACTGAAGCTTTCTTT. Translated: CASSLGGDGTEAFF.